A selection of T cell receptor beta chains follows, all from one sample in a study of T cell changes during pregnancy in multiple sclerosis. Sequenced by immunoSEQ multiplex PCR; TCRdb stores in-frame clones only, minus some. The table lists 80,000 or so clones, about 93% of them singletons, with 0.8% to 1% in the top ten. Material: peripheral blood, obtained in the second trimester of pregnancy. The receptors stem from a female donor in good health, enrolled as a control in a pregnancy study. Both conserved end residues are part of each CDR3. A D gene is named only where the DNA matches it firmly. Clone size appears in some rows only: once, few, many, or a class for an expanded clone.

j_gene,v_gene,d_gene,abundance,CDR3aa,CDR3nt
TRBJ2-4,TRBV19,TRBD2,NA,CASSTPTSGRANIQYF,TGTGCCAGTAGTACCCCGACTAGCGGGAGGGCGAACATTCAGTACTTC
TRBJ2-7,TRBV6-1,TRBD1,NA,CATGTDRGFEQYF,TGTGCCACCGGTACCGACAGGGGATTCGAGCAGTACTTC
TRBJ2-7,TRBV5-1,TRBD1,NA,CASSLGGTGSYEQYF,TGCGCCAGCAGCTTGGGTGGGACAGGCTCCTACGAGCAGTACTTC
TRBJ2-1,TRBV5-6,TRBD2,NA,CASSLGLAGGSYNEQFF,TGTGCCAGCAGCTTGGGACTAGCGGGAGGCTCCTACAATGAGCAGTTCTTC
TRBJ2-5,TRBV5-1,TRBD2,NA,CASSPRAGDGETQYF,TGCGCCAGCAGCCCGCGGGCGGGAGATGGGGAGACCCAGTACTTC
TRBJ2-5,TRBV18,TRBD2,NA,CASSPAGGRASETQYF,TGTGCCAGCTCACCAGCGGGAGGGAGGGCCTCAGAGACCCAGTACTTC
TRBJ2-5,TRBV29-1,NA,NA,CSVAQGETQYF,TGCAGCGTTGCCCAGGGAGAGACCCAGTACTTC
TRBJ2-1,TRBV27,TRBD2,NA,CASSLGAGGLNEQFF,TGTGCCAGCAGTTTAGGAGCGGGAGGGCTGAATGAGCAGTTCTTC
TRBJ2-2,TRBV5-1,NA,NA,CASSLDGAGGELFF,TGCGCCAGCAGCTTGGATGGGGCCGGAGGGGAGCTGTTTTTT
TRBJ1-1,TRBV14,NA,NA,CASSYMNTEAFF,TGTGCCAGCAGCTATATGAACACTGAAGCTTTCTTT
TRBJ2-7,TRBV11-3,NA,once,CASSSGSGKGYEQYF,TGTGCCAGCAGCTCCGGATCGGGGAAAGGCTACGAGCAGTACTTC
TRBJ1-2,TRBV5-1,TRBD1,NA,CASSLGQGFDGYTF,TGCGCCAGCAGCTTGGGACAGGGATTCGACGGCTACACCTTC
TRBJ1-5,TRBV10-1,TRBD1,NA,CASRGTGGNNQPQHF,TGCGCCAGCAGGGGGACAGGGGGGAACAATCAGCCCCAGCATTTT
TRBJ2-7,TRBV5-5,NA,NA,CASSLGSHEQYF,TGTGCCAGCAGCCTCGGGTCCCACGAGCAGTACTTC
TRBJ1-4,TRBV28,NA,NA,CASSPGRILFF,TGTGCCAGCAGCCCCGGGAGGATTCTGTTTTTT
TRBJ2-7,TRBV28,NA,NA,CASRFSGTPRDEQYF,TGTGCCAGCAGGTTCTCGGGGACACCCCGCGACGAGCAGTACTTC
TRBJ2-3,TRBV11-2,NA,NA,CASRKREFSTDTQYF,TGTGCCAGCAGAAAACGGGAGTTTAGCACAGATACGCAGTATTTT
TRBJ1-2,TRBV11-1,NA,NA,CASSSIGLRGYTF,TGTGCCAGCAGCTCTATCGGACTGAGGGGCTACACCTTC
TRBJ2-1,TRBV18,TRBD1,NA,CASSRGQGASEQFF,TGTGCCAGCTCACGGGGACAGGGGGCGAGTGAGCAGTTCTTC
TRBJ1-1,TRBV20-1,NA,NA,CSASRTTEAFF,TGCAGTGCTAGTAGGACAACTGAAGCTTTCTTT
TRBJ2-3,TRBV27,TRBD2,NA,CASRLAGGTDTQYF,TGTGCCAGCAGACTAGCGGGAGGCACAGATACGCAGTATTTT
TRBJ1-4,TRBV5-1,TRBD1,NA,CASHMGDRDNEKLFF,TGCGCCAGCCACATGGGGGACAGGGATAATGAAAAACTGTTTTTT
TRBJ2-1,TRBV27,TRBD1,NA,CASSTEGQGGDNEQFF,TGTGCCAGCAGTACCGAGGGACAGGGGGGGGACAATGAGCAGTTCTTC
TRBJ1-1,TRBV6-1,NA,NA,CASSITAGAFF,TGTGCCAGCAGTATAACCGCGGGAGCTTTCTTT
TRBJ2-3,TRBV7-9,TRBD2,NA,CASSSSGSADTQYF,TGTGCCAGCAGCTCTAGCGGGAGCGCAGATACGCAGTATTTT
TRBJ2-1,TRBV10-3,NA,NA,CAISPNGNEQFF,TGTGCCATCAGCCCGAACGGCAATGAGCAGTTCTTC
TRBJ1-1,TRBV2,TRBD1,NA,CASSGTETNTEAFF,TGTGCCAGCAGCGGGACAGAGACGAACACTGAAGCTTTCTTT
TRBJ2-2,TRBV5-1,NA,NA,CASSLDLAGAGELFF,TGCGCCAGCAGCTTGGATCTAGCTGGCGCCGGGGAGCTGTTTTTT
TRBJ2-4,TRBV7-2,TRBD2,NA,CASSPPPGAGDIQYF,TGTGCCAGCAGCCCACCCCCCGGGGCGGGGGACATTCAGTACTTC
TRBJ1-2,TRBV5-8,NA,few,CASSLAQLGYTF,TGTGCCAGCAGCTTGGCCCAACTTGGCTACACCTTC
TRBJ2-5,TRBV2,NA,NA,CASSDPAGYQETQYF,TGTGCCAGCAGTGACCCAGCAGGATACCAAGAGACCCAGTACTTC
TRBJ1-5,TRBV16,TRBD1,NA,CASSPRGTGGNQPQHF,TGTGCCAGCAGCCCACGCGGGACAGGGGGAAATCAGCCCCAGCATTTT
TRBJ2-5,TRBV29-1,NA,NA,CSTRTGETQYF,TGCAGCACGAGAACGGGGGAGACCCAGTACTTC
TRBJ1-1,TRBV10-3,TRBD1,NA,CAIREDRVGTEAFF,TGTGCCATCAGGGAGGACAGGGTGGGGACTGAAGCTTTCTTT
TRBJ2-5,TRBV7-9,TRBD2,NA,CASSWKLAGGAETQYF,TGTGCCAGCAGCTGGAAACTAGCGGGAGGGGCAGAGACCCAGTACTTC
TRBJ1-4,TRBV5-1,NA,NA,CASSLEGGAGEKLFF,TGCGCCAGCAGCTTGGAGGGGGGGGCCGGTGAAAAACTGTTTTTT
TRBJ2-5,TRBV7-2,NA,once,CASSFSGLQETQYF,TGTGCCAGCAGCTTTTCGGGACTTCAAGAGACCCAGTACTTC
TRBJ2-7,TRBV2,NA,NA,CASSPLSFRDSTTYEQYF,TGTGCCAGCAGTCCCCTCTCCTTTCGAGACAGCACCACCTACGAGCAGTACTTC
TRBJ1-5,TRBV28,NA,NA,CASAEINQPQHF,TGTGCCAGCGCGGAAATCAATCAGCCCCAGCATTTT
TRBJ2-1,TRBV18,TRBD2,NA,CASSPQISGRAYNEQFF,TGTGCCAGCTCACCACAGATTAGCGGGAGGGCCTACAATGAGCAGTTCTTC
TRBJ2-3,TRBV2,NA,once,CASSERSVSTDTQYF,TGTGCCAGCAGTGAACGGAGCGTTAGCACAGATACGCAGTATTTT
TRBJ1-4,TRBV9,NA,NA,CASSKTGPTNEKLFF,TGTGCCAGCAGTAAAACAGGCCCCACTAATGAAAAACTGTTTTTT
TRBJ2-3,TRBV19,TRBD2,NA,CASSIWGGTDTQYF,TGTGCCAGTAGTATATGGGGGGGGACAGATACGCAGTATTTT